The rows below give T cell receptor beta chains drawn from one sample of a study of Tregs in tolerant kidney transplant recipients. The data were produced by immunoSEQ multiplex PCR, yet TCRdb's version contains in-frame clones alone and is incomplete. Here the sample spans around 70,000 clones, roughly 92% being singletons. This specimen consisted of CD8+ T cells from blood, obtained before the transplant. The source is a human donor who received a combined kidney and bone marrow transplant. The CDR3 runs from the conserved cysteine through the conserved F or W. The D gene is left open where the match is weak. Clone size is stated in some rows and not others, as once, few, many or a class when expanded.

CDR3 DNA: TGTGCCAGCAGCCTTAGCTCCTACAATGAGCAGTTCTTC
CDR3 protein: CASSLSSYNEQFF
clone size: -
D gene: -
V gene: TRBV7-6
J gene: TRBJ2-1

CDR3 DNA: TGTGCCAGCATTACCGTGAGGAGGCATGCCTATGGCTACACCTTC
CDR3 protein: CASITVRRHAYGYTF
clone size: -
D gene: -
V gene: TRBV6-4
J gene: TRBJ1-2

CDR3 DNA: TGTGCCAGCAGCCGGACAGGGGAACATGGCTACACCTTC
CDR3 protein: CASSRTGEHGYTF
clone size: -
D gene: TRBD1
V gene: TRBV5-6
J gene: TRBJ1-2

CDR3 DNA: TGTGCCAGCAGCTTTGGACAGTCTAGCACAGATACGCAGTATTTT
CDR3 protein: CASSFGQSSTDTQYF
clone size: medium-sized
D gene: -
V gene: TRBV7-9
J gene: TRBJ2-3

CDR3 DNA: TGTGCCAGCAGCCAAGAGTGGGGCGTAAGGAATTCCCCCCTCCACTTT
CDR3 protein: CASSQEWGVRNSPLHF
clone size: -
D gene: -
V gene: TRBV14
J gene: TRBJ1-6

CDR3 DNA: TGTGCCAGCAGCACAGGTGGGGGCGCGAACTACGAGCAGTACTTC
CDR3 protein: CASSTGGGANYEQYF
clone size: -
D gene: -
V gene: TRBV9
J gene: TRBJ2-7

CDR3 DNA: TGTGCCAGCAGTCCCGGGACAGGGGAGACCCAGTACTTC
CDR3 protein: CASSPGTGETQYF
clone size: -
D gene: TRBD1
V gene: TRBV5-6
J gene: TRBJ2-5

CDR3 DNA: TGTGCCAGCAGTGAACTAGCGGGGGGACACTACAATGAGCAGTTCTTC
CDR3 protein: CASSELAGGHYNEQFF
clone size: -
D gene: TRBD2
V gene: TRBV2
J gene: TRBJ2-1

CDR3 DNA: TGTGCCAGACAAGCGGACACCGGGGAGCTGTTTTTT
CDR3 protein: CARQADTGELFF
clone size: -
D gene: -
V gene: TRBV7-2
J gene: TRBJ2-2

CDR3 DNA: TGCGCCAGCAGCCCGGAAAACAGAGAAGAGACCCAGTACTTC
CDR3 protein: CASSPENREETQYF
clone size: once
D gene: -
V gene: TRBV4-1
J gene: TRBJ2-5